Each of the 3 T cell receptor beta chains below was sequenced from the same sample in a study of blood T cell repertoires in COVID-19. Assay: immunoSEQ multiplex PCR; the TCRdb copy retains only in-frame clones and omits some. Among about 87,000 clones listed, roughly 80% were seen once. The sequenced sample was peripheral blood. The source of these receptors is a woman between 45 and 65 years old with acute or convalescent COVID-19.

V usage is TRBV28 and J usage is TRBJ2-7; D gene uncertain. Germline CDR1 reads MDHEN; CDR2 reads SYDVKM. This CDR3 comprises 12 residues. V was clipped by 4 bases and J by 2 bases, with 6 bases between them. CDR3 protein: CASSSSTYEQYF. The DNA for the CDR3 is TGTGCCAGCAGTTCCTCTACCTACGAGCAGTACTTC.

This clone was seen a few times. This rearrangement joins TRBV3-1 (or the pseudogene TRBV3-2) to TRBJ1-1, with unresolved D. V was pared by 1 base and J by 7 bases, with 4 bases between. The germline V gene has CDR1 LGHDT and CDR2 YNNKEL (reference sequence). The CDR3 is made up of 11 amino acids. Here the CDR3 DNA reads TGTGCCAGCAGCCAAGCCCGTGAAGCTTTCTTT. It encodes CASSQAREAFF.

V is TRBV28 and J is TRBJ2-6; 8 bases are a match to TRBD1. This CDR3 is built from 15 residues. Per the germline V gene, CDR1 is MDHEN and CDR2 is SYDVKM. The trim removed 4 bases at V and 4 bases at J, leaving 3 bases unmatched. The chain's CDR3 is CASSSTGAGANVLTF. The CDR3 bases are TGTGCCAGCAGTTCGACAGGGGCCGGGGCCAACGTCCTGACTTTC.